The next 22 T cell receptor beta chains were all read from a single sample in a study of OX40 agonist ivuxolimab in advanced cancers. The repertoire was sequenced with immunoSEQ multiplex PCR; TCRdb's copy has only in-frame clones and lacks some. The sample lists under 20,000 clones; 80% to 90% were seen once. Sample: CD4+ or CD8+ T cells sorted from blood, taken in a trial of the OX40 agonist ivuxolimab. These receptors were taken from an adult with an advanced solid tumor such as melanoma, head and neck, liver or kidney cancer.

The CDR3 nucleotides read TGTGCCAGCAGTTGGGGATTCGAGCAGTACTTC. It specifies CASSWGFEQYF. The J gene is TRBJ2-7, the V gene TRBV2; D remains unclear. Germline CDR1 and CDR2: SNHLY and FYNNEI. With 5 bases removed from V and 6 bases from J, the gap between germline ends came to 8 bases. The CDR3 extends over 11 amino acids.

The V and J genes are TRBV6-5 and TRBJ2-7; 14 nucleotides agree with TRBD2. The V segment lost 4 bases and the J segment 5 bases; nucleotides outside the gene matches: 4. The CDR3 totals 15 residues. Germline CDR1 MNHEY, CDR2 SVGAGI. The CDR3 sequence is CASSWTSGGRNEQYF. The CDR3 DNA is TGTGCCAGCAGTTGGACTAGCGGGGGGCGGAACGAGCAGTACTTC.

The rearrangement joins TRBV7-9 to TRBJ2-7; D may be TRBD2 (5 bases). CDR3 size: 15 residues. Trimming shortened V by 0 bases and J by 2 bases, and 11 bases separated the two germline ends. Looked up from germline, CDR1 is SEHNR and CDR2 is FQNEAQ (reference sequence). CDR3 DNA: TGTGCCAGCAGCTTAGCCCGGACCGGGACCTACGAGCAGTACTTC. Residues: CASSLARTGTYEQYF.

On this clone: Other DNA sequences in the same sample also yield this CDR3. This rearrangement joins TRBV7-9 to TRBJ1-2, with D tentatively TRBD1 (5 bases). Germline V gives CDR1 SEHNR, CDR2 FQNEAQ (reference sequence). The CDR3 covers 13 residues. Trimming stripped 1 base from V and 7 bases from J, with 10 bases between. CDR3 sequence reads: CASSLGGAGGYTF. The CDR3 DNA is TGTGCCAGCAGCTTAGGAGGGGCGGGTGGCTACACCTTC.

The CDR3 protein is CASSAGGTGELFF. The CDR3 coding sequence is TGTGCCAGCAGTGCAGGGGGCACCGGGGAGCTGTTTTTT. The chain recombines TRBV7-8 with TRBJ2-2; 7 nucleotides agree with TRBD1. CDR1 SGHVS and CDR2 FQNEAQ come from the germline V gene. The V segment lost 6 bases and the J segment 4 bases; nucleotides outside the gene matches: 2. The CDR3 spans 13 residues.

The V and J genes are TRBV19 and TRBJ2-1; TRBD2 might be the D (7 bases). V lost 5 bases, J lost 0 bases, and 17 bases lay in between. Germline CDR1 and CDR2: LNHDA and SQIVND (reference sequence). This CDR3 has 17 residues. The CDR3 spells CASSLPGGQSSYNEQFF. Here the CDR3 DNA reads TGTGCCAGTAGTCTACCGGGGGGCCAAAGCTCCTACAATGAGCAGTTCTTC.

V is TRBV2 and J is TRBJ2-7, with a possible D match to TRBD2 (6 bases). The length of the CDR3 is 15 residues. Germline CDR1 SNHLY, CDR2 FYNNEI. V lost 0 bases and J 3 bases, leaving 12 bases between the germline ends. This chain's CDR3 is CASSEARLAIYEQYF. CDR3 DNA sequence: TGTGCCAGCAGTGAAGCTAGGCTAGCGATCTACGAGCAGTACTTC.

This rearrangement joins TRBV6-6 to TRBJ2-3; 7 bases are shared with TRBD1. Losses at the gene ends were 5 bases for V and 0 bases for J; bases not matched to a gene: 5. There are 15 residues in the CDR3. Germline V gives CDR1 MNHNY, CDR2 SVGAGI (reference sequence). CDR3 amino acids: CASSRDRASTDTQYF. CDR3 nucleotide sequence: TGTGCCAGCAGTCGGGACAGAGCTAGCACAGATACGCAGTATTTT.

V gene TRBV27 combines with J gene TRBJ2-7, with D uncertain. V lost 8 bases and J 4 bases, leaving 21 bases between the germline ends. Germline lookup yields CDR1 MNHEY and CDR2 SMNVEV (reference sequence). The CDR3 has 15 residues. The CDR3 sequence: CASPLRFVPKYEQYF. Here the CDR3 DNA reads TGTGCCAGCCCCCTTAGATTTGTGCCGAAGTACGAGCAGTACTTC.

In DNA, the CDR3 is TGTGCCAGTAGTATTGGACAGGACTATGGCTACACCTTC. It yields the protein CASSIGQDYGYTF. J is TRBJ1-2 and V is TRBV19; 7 nucleotides agree with TRBD1. Trimming at V came to 3 bases and at J to 3 bases, leaving 1 base not matched to a gene. The CDR3 runs to 13 residues. Per germline, CDR1 LNHDA and CDR2 SQIVND (reference sequence).

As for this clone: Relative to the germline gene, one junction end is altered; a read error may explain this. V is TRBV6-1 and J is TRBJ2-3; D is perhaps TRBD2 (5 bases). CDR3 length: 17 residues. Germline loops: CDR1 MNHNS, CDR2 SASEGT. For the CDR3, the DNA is TGTGCCACCAGTGCCGCCACGGACTCACTGATCACAGATACGCAGTATTTT. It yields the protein CATSAATDSLITDTQYF.

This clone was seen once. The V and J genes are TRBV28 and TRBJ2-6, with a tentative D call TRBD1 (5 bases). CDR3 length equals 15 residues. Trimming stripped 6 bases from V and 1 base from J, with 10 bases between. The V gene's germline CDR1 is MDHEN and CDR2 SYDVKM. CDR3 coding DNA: TGTGCCAGCAGGAGGCAGGGTTCTGGGGCCAACGTCCTGACTTTC. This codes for CASRRQGSGANVLTF.

CDR3 coding DNA: TGTGCCAGCAGTTTGGGCAGGGGGCGTGAAAAACTGTTTTTT. Its translation is CASSLGRGREKLFF. This rearrangement joins TRBV28 to TRBJ1-4, with TRBD1 matching over 8 bases. This CDR3 region has 14 residues. J gave up 7 bases and V 3 bases, and 4 bases lay outside the gene matches. Germline V lookup: CDR1 MDHEN, CDR2 SYDVKM.

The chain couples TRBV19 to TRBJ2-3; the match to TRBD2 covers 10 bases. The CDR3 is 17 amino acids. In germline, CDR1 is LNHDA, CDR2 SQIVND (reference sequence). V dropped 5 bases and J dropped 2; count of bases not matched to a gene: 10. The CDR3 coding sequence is TGTGCCAGTAGTCCTTATCTAGCGGGAGTCATCACAGATACGCAGTATTTT. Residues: CASSPYLAGVITDTQYF. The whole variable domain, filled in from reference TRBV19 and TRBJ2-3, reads DGGITQSPKYLFRKEGQNVTLSCEQNLNHDAMYWYRQDPGQGLRLIYYSQIVNDFQKGDIAEGYSVSREKKESFPLTVTSAQKNPTAFYLCASSPYLAGVITDTQYFGPGTRLTVL.

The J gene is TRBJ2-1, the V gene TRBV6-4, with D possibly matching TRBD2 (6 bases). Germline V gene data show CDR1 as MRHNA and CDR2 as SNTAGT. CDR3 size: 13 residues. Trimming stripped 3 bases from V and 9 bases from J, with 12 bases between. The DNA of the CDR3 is TGTGCCAGCAGTGAACCGGGACTCGGTGAGCAGTTCTTC. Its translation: CASSEPGLGEQFF.

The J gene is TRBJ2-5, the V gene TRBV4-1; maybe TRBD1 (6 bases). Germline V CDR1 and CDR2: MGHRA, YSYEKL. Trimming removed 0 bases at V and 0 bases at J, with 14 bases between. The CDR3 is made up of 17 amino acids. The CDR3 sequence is CASSQDGTTTYQETQYF. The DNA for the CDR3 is TGCGCCAGCAGCCAAGATGGGACAACTACGTACCAAGAGACCCAGTACTTC.

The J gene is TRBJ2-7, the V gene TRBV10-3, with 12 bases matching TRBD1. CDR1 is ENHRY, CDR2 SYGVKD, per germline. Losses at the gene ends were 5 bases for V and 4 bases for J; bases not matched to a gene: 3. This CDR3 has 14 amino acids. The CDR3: CAISPGQGAYEQYF. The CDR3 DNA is TGTGCCATCAGTCCGGGACAGGGGGCTTACGAGCAGTACTTC.

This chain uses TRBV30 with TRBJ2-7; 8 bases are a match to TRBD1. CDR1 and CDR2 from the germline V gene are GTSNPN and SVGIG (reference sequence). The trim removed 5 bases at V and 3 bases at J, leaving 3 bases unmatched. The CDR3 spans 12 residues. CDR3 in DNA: TGTGCCTGGGCGGACAGGGTCTACGAGCAGTACTTC. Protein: CAWADRVYEQYF.

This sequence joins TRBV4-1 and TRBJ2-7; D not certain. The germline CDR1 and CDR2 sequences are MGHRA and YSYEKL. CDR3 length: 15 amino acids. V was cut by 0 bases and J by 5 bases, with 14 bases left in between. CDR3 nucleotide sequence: TGCGCCAGCAGCCAAGAAGGGCTAGAAGGCAACGAGCAGTACTTC. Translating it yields CASSQEGLEGNEQYF.

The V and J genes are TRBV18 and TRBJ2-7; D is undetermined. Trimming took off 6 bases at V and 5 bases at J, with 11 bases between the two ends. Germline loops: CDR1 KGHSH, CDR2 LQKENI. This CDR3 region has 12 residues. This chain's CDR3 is CASSPGRNEQYF. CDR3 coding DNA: TGTGCCAGCTCCCCTGGCCGGAACGAGCAGTACTTC.

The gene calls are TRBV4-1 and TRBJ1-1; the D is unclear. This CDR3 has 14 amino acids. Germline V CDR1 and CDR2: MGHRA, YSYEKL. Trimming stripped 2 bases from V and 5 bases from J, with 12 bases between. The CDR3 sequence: CASSQSPGETEAFF. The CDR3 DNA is TGCGCCAGCAGCCAAAGTCCGGGCGAAACTGAAGCTTTCTTT.

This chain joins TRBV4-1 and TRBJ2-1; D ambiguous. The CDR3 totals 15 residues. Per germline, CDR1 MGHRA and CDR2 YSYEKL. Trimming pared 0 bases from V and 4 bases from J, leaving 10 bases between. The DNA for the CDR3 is TGCGCCAGCAGCCAAGACGGTAACTCGTACAATGAGCAGTTCTTC. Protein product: CASSQDGNSYNEQFF.